The 8 T cell receptor beta chains below all came from one sample that was sequenced in a study of T cell responses to AZD1222 COVID-19 vaccine. The protocol was immunoSEQ multiplex PCR, while the TCRdb copy is restricted to in-frame clones and leaves out a portion. The sample lists around 100,000 clones; about 87% were seen once. Sequenced here: peripheral blood, sampled on day 0 of AZD1222 vaccination. Receptor source: an adult in good health.

The chain employs TRBV18 and TRBJ2-5; D is unclear. Per the germline V gene, CDR1 is KGHSH and CDR2 is LQKENI. V shed 1 base and J shed 5 bases, with 8 bases lying between them. The CDR3 is 13 amino acids. CDR3 nucleotides: TGTGCCAGCTCACCACGGTTTGAGGAGACCCAGTACTTC. The encoded protein is CASSPRFEETQYF.

This chain links TRBV25-1 with TRBJ2-6; no definite D call. The CDR3 runs 13 residues. V gave up 10 bases and J gave up 2 bases, with 9 bases separating them. Germline-derived CDR1 and CDR2 are MGHDK and SYGVNS. The DNA for the CDR3 is TGTGCCATCTTCGATGCTGGGGCCAACGTCCTGACTTTC. Its protein is CAIFDAGANVLTF.

The V call is TRBV11-3, the J call TRBJ2-1; D may match TRBD1 or TRBD2 (5 bases each). Trimming removed 5 bases from V and 9 bases from J, with 14 bases in between. The CDR3 consists of 13 residues. Germline CDR1 is SGHNT and CDR2 is YENEEA. The CDR3 DNA is TGTGCCAGCAGCAAACCGGGACGGAGTGAGCAGTTCTTC. Residues: CASSKPGRSEQFF.

This clone was seen only once. The genes are TRBV10-3 and TRBJ1-1, with a possible D match to TRBD1 (5 bases). CDR3 length equals 13 residues. Trimming removed 3 bases from V and 2 bases from J, with 7 bases in between. Germline V gives CDR1 ENHRY, CDR2 SYGVKD. This CDR3 is CAISDTGNTEAFF. The DNA for the CDR3 is TGTGCCATCAGTGACACAGGAAACACTGAAGCTTTCTTT.

The V and J genes are TRBV24-1 and TRBJ1-5; 7 bases are shared with TRBD1. CDR1 KGHDR and CDR2 SFDVKD come from the germline V gene. CDR3 length: 16 amino acids. Losses at the gene ends were 2 bases for V and 1 base for J; bases not matched to a gene: 4. This CDR3 is CATSDSVQGSNQPQHF. The CDR3, as DNA: TGTGCCACCAGTGATTCCGTACAGGGGAGCAATCAGCCCCAGCATTTT.

The rearrangement uses TRBV14 and TRBJ2-7; D not resolved. Germline values: CDR1 SGHDN, CDR2 FVKESK. The CDR3 contains 12 residues. With 5 bases removed from V and 3 bases from J, the gap between germline ends came to 8 bases. This CDR3 is CASSLTGYEQYF. The DNA of the CDR3 is TGTGCCAGCAGCTTGACTGGCTACGAGCAGTACTTC.

Only one count was recorded for this clone. This sequence joins TRBV6-6 and TRBJ1-4; 7 nucleotides align to TRBD1. In germline, CDR1 is MNHNY, CDR2 SVGAGI (reference sequence). J gave up 8 bases and V 6 bases, and 12 bases lay outside the gene matches. The CDR3 has 15 amino acids. CDR3: CASSGVQGTSEKLFF. The CDR3 DNA follows: TGTGCCAGCAGCGGGGTACAGGGGACCTCGGAAAAACTGTTTTTT.

This clone was seen just once. The V and J genes are TRBV6-1 and TRBJ1-5, with 9 bases fitting TRBD1. Trimming took 4 bases from V and 2 from J; bases not matched to a gene: 6. Germline V gene sequence: CDR1 MNHNS, CDR2 SASEGT. The CDR3 spans 16 residues. The CDR3 loop reads CASSVTGGLRNQPQHF. The CDR3 coding sequence is TGTGCCAGCAGTGTAACAGGGGGCCTTCGCAATCAGCCCCAGCATTTT.